A single sample gave rise to the 25 T cell receptor beta chains below, sequenced in a study of beta chain features in type 1 diabetes. The isolated RNA, all of it, was reverse transcribed, so expressed TCRB transcripts were what got sequenced. TCRdb's copy holds only in-frame clones and misses some; the assay was immunoSEQ multiplex PCR. This table has about 330,000 clones, 8% to 13% appearing once. The specimen was naive CD4+ T cells from blood. The receptors come from a woman in her twenties or thirties in good health.

As DNA, the CDR3 is TGTGCCAGCAGTTTCAGGGGAAAACGGGACGACGAGCAGTACTTC. Amino acids: CASSFRGKRDDEQYF. This sequence joins TRBV28 and TRBJ2-7, with D maybe TRBD1 (6 bases). The V gene's germline CDR1 is MDHEN and CDR2 SYDVKM. The CDR3 consists of 15 residues. V lost 3 bases and J lost 5, with 17 bases in between.

The table lists this clone with a few counts. CDR3 DNA: TGTGCCAGCAGCTTAGGAGACAATAGCAATCAGCCCCAGCATTTT. Amino acids: CASSLGDNSNQPQHF. The J gene is TRBJ1-5, the V gene TRBV7-9; D uncertain. The germline gives CDR1 SEHNR, CDR2 FQNEAQ (reference sequence). This CDR3 has 15 amino acids. Trimming stripped 1 base from V and 0 bases from J, with 7 bases between.

The DNA for the CDR3 is TGTGCCAGCAGCCCTATCGGACAGTGGTATGAGCAGTTCTTC. As protein: CASSPIGQWYEQFF. This sequence joins TRBV7-2 and TRBJ2-1, with D perhaps TRBD1 (6 bases). Trimming removed 5 bases at V and 8 bases at J, with 16 bases between. The CDR3 covers 14 residues. Germline V gives CDR1 SGHTA, CDR2 FQGNSA.

V and J are TRBV7-2 and TRBJ2-7; unclear D gene. In germline, CDR1 is SGHTA, CDR2 FQGNSA. The V gene lost 1 base and the J gene lost 0 bases, with 4 bases spanning the gap. The CDR3 contains 13 residues. CDR3 region: CASSLVSSYEQYF. CDR3 sequence (DNA): TGTGCCAGCAGCTTAGTCAGCTCCTACGAGCAGTACTTC.

The chain combines TRBV4-3 with TRBJ2-3; a possible D gene is TRBD2 (6 bases). The V end lost 3 bases, the J end lost 0 bases, and 10 bases lay between the germline ends. In germline, CDR1 is LGHNA, CDR2 YSLEER. The length of the CDR3 is 15 residues. CDR3 DNA: TGCGCCAGCAGCCATAGCGGAACTAGCACAGATACGCAGTATTTT. Its translation: CASSHSGTSTDTQYF.

This clone has just a few counts. The rearrangement joins TRBV29-1 to TRBJ1-1; perhaps TRBD1 as D (6 bases). Looked up from germline, CDR1 is SQVTM and CDR2 is ANQGSEA. The CDR3 has 13 amino acids. Trimming shortened V by 5 bases and J by 2 bases, and 12 bases separated the two germline ends. The CDR3 region is CSVRRGANTEAFF. In DNA, the CDR3 is TGCAGCGTTCGGCGGGGGGCTAACACTGAAGCTTTCTTT.

The chain combines TRBV19 with TRBJ1-1; D gene uncertain. This CDR3 comprises 14 residues. V was shortened by 6 bases and J by 5 bases, with 16 bases between the two germline ends. Germline lookup yields CDR1 LNHDA and CDR2 SQIVND (reference sequence). As DNA, the CDR3 is TGTGCCAGTAGGGATCTGGGTGGGAGGACTGAAGCTTTCTTT. Protein: CASRDLGGRTEAFF.

The rearrangement joins TRBV29-1 to TRBJ2-7; possibly TRBD2 for D (7 bases). This CDR3 contains 15 residues. The germline V gene encodes CDR1 SQVTM and CDR2 ANQGSEA. V gave up 7 bases and J gave up 3 bases, with 22 bases separating them. The CDR3 sequence is CSASGGSIGFYEQYF. CDR3 in DNA: TGCAGCGCGTCGGGGGGCTCTATCGGTTTCTACGAGCAGTACTTC.

This clone was picked up a small number of times. The chain uses TRBV7-9 and TRBJ1-1; possible D gene TRBD1, 5 bases. The CDR3 loop spans 16 amino acids. V lost 1 base, J lost 0 bases, and 12 bases lay in between. Germline CDR1 reads SEHNR; CDR2 reads FQNEAQ (reference sequence). The CDR3 protein is CASSLGQGILNTEAFF. The CDR3 bases are TGTGCCAGCAGCTTAGGTCAGGGCATATTGAACACTGAAGCTTTCTTT.

The V gene is TRBV19, the J gene TRBJ2-3; 8 bases are a match to TRBD1. The V and J ends lost 6 bases and 2 bases, in that order; junction bases with no gene match: 10. This CDR3 has 16 amino acids. CDR1 and CDR2 from the germline V gene are LNHDA and SQIVND (reference sequence). The CDR3 DNA sequence: TGTGCCAGTAGGGACGGACAGGGAGGAACCACAGATACGCAGTATTTT. Translating it yields CASRDGQGGTTDTQYF.

The V call is TRBV27, the J call TRBJ2-1; 7 bases align to TRBD2. The V and J ends lost 5 bases and 7 bases, in that order; junction bases with no gene match: 14. The CDR3 sequence is 16 residues long. The germline gives CDR1 MNHEY, CDR2 SMNVEV (reference sequence). CDR3 coding DNA: TGTGCCAGCAGTATTGGGAGGGAGAAGGGGAAAAATGAGCAGTTCTTC. It codes for CASSIGREKGKNEQFF.

The gene calls are TRBV18 and TRBJ1-2; the D gene is possibly TRBD1 (6 bases). There are 14 residues in the CDR3. Germline assignment: CDR1 KGHSH and CDR2 LQKENI. The V end lost 2 bases, the J end lost 3 bases, and 10 bases lay between the germline ends. The CDR3 coding sequence is TGTGCCAGCTCACCAGGGGGGGGCGACTATGGCTACACCTTC. As protein: CASSPGGGDYGYTF.

The chain uses TRBV27 and TRBJ2-7; 10 nucleotides agree with TRBD2. Per germline, CDR1 MNHEY and CDR2 SMNVEV (reference sequence). After removal of 4 bases from V and 4 bases from J, the junction contained 13 bases not matched to a gene. CDR3 length: 17 residues. CDR3 nucleotides: TGTGCCAGCAGTTCCTCAGAACTAGCGGGAATTACGTACGAGCAGTACTTC. Translation: CASSSSELAGITYEQYF.

A few counts support this clone. The CDR3 sequence is CASSLEVLGQGDYEQYF. DNA for the CDR3: TGTGCCAGCAGCTTAGAGGTTTTGGGACAGGGAGACTACGAGCAGTACTTC. The rearrangement uses TRBV7-9 and TRBJ2-7, with TRBD1 matching 9 bases. The CDR3 is 17 residues long. The V and J ends lost 1 base and 3 bases, in that order; junction bases with no gene match: 10. The V gene's germline CDR1 is SEHNR and CDR2 FQNEAQ (reference sequence).

V and J are TRBV18 and TRBJ2-7; 15 positions match TRBD2. V trimming: 0 bases; J trimming: 5 bases; junction bases outside the gene matches: 2. The CDR3 sequence is 16 residues long. Germline values: CDR1 KGHSH, CDR2 LQKENI. The CDR3 region has the DNA TGTGCCAGCTCACCACCGGGACTAGCGGGAGGAAACGAGCAGTACTTC. Residues: CASSPPGLAGGNEQYF.

In this sample, this clone turned up a few times. The V gene is TRBV5-6, the J gene TRBJ2-5, with TRBD1 matching over 9 bases. V was clipped by 5 bases and J by 5 bases; unmatched bases: 4. CDR3 length: 13 residues. Germline values: CDR1 SGHDT, CDR2 YYEEEE. The CDR3 region has the DNA TGTGCCAGCAGAGGACAGGGGAGGGAGACCCAGTACTTC. Its translation: CASRGQGRETQYF.

V and J are TRBV19 and TRBJ2-7, with 11 positions matching TRBD2. Germline CDR1 is LNHDA and CDR2 is SQIVND (reference sequence). V trimming: 4 bases; J trimming: 3 bases; junction bases outside the gene matches: 5. CDR3 length: 15 residues. The CDR3 DNA follows: TGTGCCAGTAGTACGGGACTAGCGGTAAACTACGAGCAGTACTTC. This codes for CASSTGLAVNYEQYF.

A remark on this clone: The sample holds other DNA sequences that translate to the same CDR3. The chain is built from TRBV28 and TRBJ2-5, with 14 nucleotides matching TRBD2. V shed 5 bases and J 5 bases; nucleotides not matched to a gene: 4. Germline V lookup: CDR1 MDHEN, CDR2 SYDVKM. The length of the CDR3 is 15 residues. DNA for the CDR3: TGTGCCAGCAGTCCGGGACTAGCGGGAGTGGAGACCCAGTACTTC. Protein sequence: CASSPGLAGVETQYF.

About this clone: This sample also contains other DNA sequences that code for the same CDR3. This chain connects TRBV28 to TRBJ2-2; D is unresolved. The CDR3 spans 12 residues. CDR1 is MDHEN, CDR2 SYDVKM, per germline. With 3 bases removed from V and 4 bases from J, the gap between germline ends came to 3 bases. CDR3 amino acids: CASSLSTGELFF. The CDR3 nucleotides are TGTGCCAGCAGTTTGAGCACCGGGGAGCTGTTTTTT.

V gene TRBV30 combines with J gene TRBJ2-1; possible D gene TRBD1, 6 bases. V lost 4 bases, J lost 12 bases, and 25 bases lay in between. The CDR3 is 15 residues long. Germline CDR1 reads GTSNPN; CDR2 reads SVGIG (reference sequence). DNA for the CDR3: TGTGCCTGGACCCGACAGGCGCGCGATCTGGCTGGGCAGTTCTTC. Encoded protein: CAWTRQARDLAGQFF.

The V gene is TRBV7-6, the J gene TRBJ2-2; 16 nucleotides line up with TRBD2. CDR3 length: 18 residues. Germline V CDR1 and CDR2: SGHVS, FNYEAQ. After removal of 4 bases from V and 7 bases from J, the junction contained 9 bases not matched to a gene. This CDR3 is CASSSGTSGRAPGGELFF. The CDR3 DNA reads TGTGCCAGCAGCTCCGGGACTAGCGGGAGGGCCCCGGGCGGGGAGCTGTTTTTT.

The chain employs TRBV6-5 and TRBJ2-1, with a possible D match to TRBD2 (6 bases). The CDR3 sequence is 15 residues long. Per the germline V gene, CDR1 is MNHEY and CDR2 is SVGAGI. Trimming stripped 2 bases from V and 7 bases from J, with 15 bases between. CDR3 loop: CASSYLSPTRNEQFF. The CDR3 DNA reads as TGTGCCAGCAGTTACCTATCCCCGACTAGAAATGAGCAGTTCTTC.

The chain is built from TRBV18 and TRBJ2-1; tentative D call: TRBD2 (5 bases). The V gene's germline CDR1 is KGHSH and CDR2 LQKENI. The CDR3 spans 13 residues. V lost 5 bases and J lost 8, with 13 bases in between. The CDR3, as DNA: TGTGCCAGCTCATTAACAGCGGCGTATGAGCAGTTCTTC. Translating it yields CASSLTAAYEQFF.

This clone has more than one count but fewer than ten. The chain employs TRBV2 and TRBJ2-1; 9 bases fit TRBD1. In germline, CDR1 is SNHLY, CDR2 FYNNEI. The CDR3 runs to 16 residues. The V gene end was trimmed by 5 bases and the J gene end by 1 base; junction bases not matched to a gene: 6. As DNA, the CDR3 is TGTGCCAGCAGTACCACAGGGGGCAGATCCTACAATGAGCAGTTCTTC. It is translated as CASSTTGGRSYNEQFF.

This clone turned up a few times. CDR3 residues: CASSYQGNEQFF. Written as DNA, the CDR3 is TGTGCCAGCAGCTATCAGGGCAATGAGCAGTTCTTC. The V and J genes are TRBV7-2 and TRBJ2-1; D perhaps matches TRBD1 (5 bases). The CDR3 spans 12 residues. Between the trimmed V and J ends, which lost 4 bases and 6 bases, there was a span of 7 bases. Germline CDR1 is SGHTA and CDR2 is FQGNSA.